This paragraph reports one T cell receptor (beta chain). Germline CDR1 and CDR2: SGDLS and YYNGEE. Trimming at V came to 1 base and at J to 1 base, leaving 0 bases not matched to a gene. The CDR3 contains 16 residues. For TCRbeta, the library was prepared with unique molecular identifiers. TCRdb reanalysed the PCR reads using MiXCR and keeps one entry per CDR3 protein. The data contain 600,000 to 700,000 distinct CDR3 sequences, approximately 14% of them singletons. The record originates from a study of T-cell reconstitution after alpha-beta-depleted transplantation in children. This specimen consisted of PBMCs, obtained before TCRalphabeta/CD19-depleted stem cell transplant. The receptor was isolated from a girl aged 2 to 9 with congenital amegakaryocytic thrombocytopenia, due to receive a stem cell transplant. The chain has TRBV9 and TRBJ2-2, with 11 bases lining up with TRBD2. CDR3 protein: CASSVTSGRNTGELFF. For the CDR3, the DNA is TGTGCCAGCAGCGTAACTAGCGGGAGGAACACCGGGGAGCTGTTTTTT.